Each of the 28 T cell receptor beta chains below was sequenced from the same sample in a study of T cell responses to AZD1222 COVID-19 vaccine. The protocol was immunoSEQ multiplex PCR, while the TCRdb copy is restricted to in-frame clones and leaves out a portion. Of over 65,000 clones in the sample, around nine tenths were seen once. Sequences were derived from peripheral blood, sampled 28 days after the second AZD1222 dose. These receptor sequences come from an adult who received the AZD1222 COVID-19 vaccine.

The chain couples TRBV18 to TRBJ2-7; D gene uncertain. Germline-derived CDR1 and CDR2 are KGHSH and LQKENI. CDR3 length equals 12 residues. V was shortened by 2 bases and J by 6 bases, with 8 bases between the two germline ends. The CDR3 region is CASSPGKGEQYF. Written as DNA, the CDR3 is TGTGCCAGCTCACCAGGGAAAGGCGAGCAGTACTTC.

This clone came up a few times. The chain recombines TRBV5-8 with TRBJ2-7; 9 bases map to TRBD1. Germline CDR1 SGHTS, CDR2 YDEGEE. The V and J ends lost 4 bases and 1 base, in that order; junction bases with no gene match: 6. The CDR3 is 15 amino acids. The chain's CDR3 is CASSRDGTGSYEQYF. The CDR3 DNA sequence: TGTGCCAGCAGCCGAGACGGGACAGGGTCCTACGAGCAGTACTTC. Full variable domain (missing parts from reference TRBV5-8 and TRBJ2-7): EAGVTQSPTHLIKTRGQQATLRCSPISGHTSVYWYQQALGLGLQFLLWYDEGEERNRGNFPPRFSGRQFPNYSSELNVNALELEDSALYLCASSRDGTGSYEQYFGPGTRLTVT.

The rearrangement links TRBV18 to TRBJ1-4; a weak D match, TRBD1 (6 bases). This CDR3 region has 18 residues. In germline, CDR1 is KGHSH, CDR2 LQKENI. Trimming removed 5 bases at V and 5 bases at J, with 24 bases between. The CDR3 DNA is TGTGCCAGCTCAGCCCAAGGGACGCAAGGCCAGGGGAATGAAAAACTGTTTTTT. Translation: CASSAQGTQGQGNEKLFF. The complete variable domain, with remaining parts taken from reference TRBV18 and TRBJ1-4, reads NAGVMQNPRHLVRRRGQEARLRCSPMKGHSHVYWYRQLPEEGLKFMVYLQKENIIDESGMPKERFSAEFPKEGPSILRIQQVVRGDSAAYFCASSAQGTQGQGNEKLFFGSGTQLSVL.

The rearrangement links TRBV14 to TRBJ2-7, with 7 bases fitting TRBD1. Germline lookup yields CDR1 SGHDN and CDR2 FVKESK. J lost 0 bases, V lost 6 bases, and 8 bases had no gene match. The CDR3 consists of 15 residues. The CDR3 loop is CASSHTGDSSYEQYF. DNA of the CDR3: TGTGCCAGCAGTCACACAGGGGACAGCTCCTACGAGCAGTACTTC.

This clone was detected only once. The J gene is TRBJ2-1, the V gene TRBV6-5; 7 bases fit TRBD1. Trimming took 11 bases from V and 0 from J; bases not matched to a gene: 4. The CDR3 contains 13 residues. Germline CDR1 reads MNHEY; CDR2 reads SVGAGI. The CDR3 nucleotides read TGTGCCGGCCGGGACAGCTCCTACAATGAGCAGTTCTTC. This encodes CAGRDSSYNEQFF.

The chain combines TRBV4-1 with TRBJ2-5; D not certain. The CDR3 spans 15 residues. Trimming removed 1 base at V and 0 bases at J, with 9 bases between. Germline values: CDR1 MGHRA, CDR2 YSYEKL. The CDR3 is CASSQGADYQETQYF. As DNA, the CDR3 is TGCGCCAGCAGCCAAGGGGCGGATTACCAAGAGACCCAGTACTTC.

This chain connects TRBV5-1 to TRBJ2-2; the D gene is possibly TRBD2 (5 bases). The V gene's germline CDR1 is SGHRS and CDR2 YFSETQ. V was trimmed by 0 bases and J by 7 bases, leaving 13 bases between them. The CDR3 is 15 amino acids. The CDR3 sequence: CASSLGLRDIGELFF. The CDR3, as DNA: TGCGCCAGCAGCTTGGGTCTGAGGGATATCGGGGAGCTGTTTTTT. Together with reference TRBV5-1 and TRBJ2-2, the CDR3 gives the full variable domain: KAGVTQTPRYLIKTRGQQVTLSCSPISGHRSVSWYQQTPGQGLQFLFEYFSETQRNKGNFPGRFSGRQFSNSRSEMNVSTLELGDSALYLCASSLGLRDIGELFFGEGSRLTVL.

This chain uses TRBV10-1 with TRBJ2-2; 9 bases are a match to TRBD1. Trimming took 5 bases from V and 4 from J; bases not matched to a gene: 8. Germline lookup yields CDR1 WNHNN and CDR2 SYGVQD (reference sequence). The CDR3 runs 16 residues. In nucleotides, the CDR3 is TGCGCCAGCAGTACAACAGGGGGCACTGGCACCGGGGAGCTGTTTTTT. It specifies CASSTTGGTGTGELFF.

This chain uses TRBV7-2 with TRBJ2-1; no firm D call. Per the germline V gene, CDR1 is SGHTA and CDR2 is FQGNSA. The CDR3 totals 16 residues. V gave up 1 base and J gave up 1 base, with 11 bases separating them. CDR3 in amino acids: CASSLGGRSSYNEQFF. The CDR3 nucleotides read TGTGCCAGCAGCTTAGGAGGTCGGAGTTCCTACAATGAGCAGTTCTTC.

The chain recombines TRBV28 with TRBJ1-4; no definite D call. CDR1 is MDHEN, CDR2 SYDVKM, per germline. This CDR3 contains 16 residues. V was cut by 2 bases and J by 8 bases, with 18 bases left in between. In nucleotides, the CDR3 is TGTGCCAGCAGTTTAATACTGCGGGCTGGGGAGGAAAAACTGTTTTTT. It specifies CASSLILRAGEEKLFF.

CDR3 residues: CSVVGRVNTEAFF. CDR3 in DNA: TGCAGCGTTGTCGGCAGGGTGAACACTGAAGCTTTCTTT. The chain recombines TRBV29-1 with TRBJ1-1, with D possibly TRBD1 on 5 matching bases. V was clipped by 4 bases and J by 0 bases, with 9 bases between them. The CDR3 is 13 residues long. Germline CDR1 is SQVTM and CDR2 is ANQGSEA.

This chain joins TRBV19 and TRBJ2-2; 8 nucleotides match TRBD1. Germline V CDR1 and CDR2: LNHDA, SQIVND (reference sequence). The CDR3 runs to 16 residues. V lost 5 bases to trimming and J lost 7 bases; unmatched junction nucleotides: 12. The CDR3 here is CASSPRTGRGDGELFF. The CDR3 DNA reads as TGTGCCAGTAGTCCCCGGACAGGGAGAGGGGACGGGGAGCTGTTTTTT.

The V gene is TRBV19, the J gene TRBJ1-5, with a possible D match to TRBD1 (5 bases). The germline gives CDR1 LNHDA, CDR2 SQIVND (reference sequence). V lost 5 bases, J lost 4 bases, and 15 bases lay in between. CDR3 length equals 15 residues. The DNA for the CDR3 is TGTGCCAGTAGTTTGTGGGGAGAGGGGAATCAGCCCCAGCATTTT. Its translation is CASSLWGEGNQPQHF.

The rearrangement uses TRBV28 and TRBJ1-2; D ambiguous. The CDR3 totals 13 residues. Germline CDR1 is MDHEN and CDR2 is SYDVKM. V lost 7 bases to trimming and J lost 2 bases, with 11 bases between them. CDR3 DNA: TGTGCCAGCACAAAAGGCAGGAACTATGGCTACACCTTC. Protein product: CASTKGRNYGYTF.

The chain is built from TRBV10-2 and TRBJ2-3; 11 bases are a match to TRBD2. V trimming: 4 bases; J trimming: 2 bases; junction bases outside the gene matches: 11. Germline-derived CDR1 and CDR2 are WSHSY and SAAADI. The CDR3 runs 18 residues. The CDR3 DNA follows: TGCGCCAGCAGTGGAACTAGCGGGAGCTTGCCCTCCACAGATACGCAGTATTTT. Protein: CASSGTSGSLPSTDTQYF.

V and J are TRBV7-9 and TRBJ1-2, with TRBD1 identical over 9 bases. V was pared by 5 bases and J by 8 bases, with 12 bases of the junction left unmatched. The CDR3 spans 15 residues. Germline V gene lookup returns CDR1 SEHNR and CDR2 FQNEAQ (reference sequence). This CDR3 reads CASSLERGQGPGYTF. The CDR3 DNA sequence: TGTGCCAGCAGCCTAGAGAGGGGACAGGGTCCCGGCTACACCTTC.

The V call is TRBV30, the J call TRBJ2-7; 7 bases agree with TRBD2. Germline V gene data show CDR1 as GTSNPN and CDR2 as SVGIG (reference sequence). The CDR3 consists of 13 residues. V gave up 2 bases and J gave up 3 bases; unmatched junction bases: 4. The CDR3: CAWSMGLYYEQYF. The CDR3 coding sequence is TGTGCCTGGAGTATGGGACTATACTACGAGCAGTACTTC.

This sequence joins TRBV7-2 and TRBJ2-2; D gene ambiguous. Germline CDR1 SGHTA, CDR2 FQGNSA. V was cut by 1 base and J by 4 bases, with 7 bases left in between. The CDR3 consists of 14 residues. The CDR3 nucleotides are TGTGCCAGCAGCTTAGGCCCTTTCACCGGGGAGCTGTTTTTT. It is translated as CASSLGPFTGELFF.

Regarding this clone: A read error may account for a junction end that differs from germline. The rearrangement uses TRBV7-7 and TRBJ2-5, with TRBD1 identical over 10 bases. The germline gives CDR1 SSHAT, CDR2 FNYEAQ (reference sequence). The CDR3 is 14 residues long. CDR3 sequence (DNA): TGTGCTAGCAGCTTGGGACAGGGGTGGGAGACCCAGTACTTC. Translated, it gives CASSLGQGWETQYF. Drawing the rest from reference TRBV7-7 and TRBJ2-5, the complete variable domain is GAGVSQSPRYKVTKRGQDVTLRCDPISSHATLYWYQQALGQGPEFLTYFNYEAQPDKSGLPSDRFSAERPEGSISTLTIQRTEQRDSAMYRCASSLGQGWETQYFGPGTRLLVL.

The chain employs TRBV20-1 and TRBJ1-1; D is ambiguous. The CDR3 covers 11 residues. V lost 4 bases, J lost 1 base, and 4 bases lay in between. Germline-derived CDR1 and CDR2 are DFQATT and SNEGSKA (reference sequence). DNA for the CDR3: TGCAGTGCTAACCAGAACACTGAAGCTTTCTTT. It is translated as CSANQNTEAFF.

This clone appeared once. This chain uses TRBV28 with TRBJ1-4; 8 bases match TRBD1. Germline CDR1 and CDR2: MDHEN and SYDVKM. The length of the CDR3 is 13 residues. Trimming removed 2 bases from V and 12 bases from J; junction bases left unmatched: 5. CDR3 amino acids: CASSLTGGGELFF. The CDR3 DNA reads as TGTGCCAGCAGTTTAACAGGGGGTGGGGAACTGTTTTTT.

In this sample, this clone turned up a few times. The J gene is TRBJ1-1, the V gene TRBV5-5; D perhaps matches TRBD1 (6 bases). The V gene lost 2 bases and the J gene lost 4 bases, with 15 bases spanning the gap. Germline V lookup: CDR1 SGHKS, CDR2 YYEKEE (reference sequence). This CDR3 is built from 15 residues. The CDR3 DNA reads TGTGCCAGCAGCTTTTATATGACAGGAACCACTGAAGCTTTCTTT. Translation: CASSFYMTGTTEAFF.

V is TRBV6-5 and J is TRBJ1-2; tentative D call: TRBD1 (6 bases). Germline values: CDR1 MNHEY, CDR2 SVGAGI. This CDR3 is built from 13 residues. Trimming cost V 6 bases and J 8 bases, with 16 bases left between them. The CDR3, as DNA: TGTGCCAGCAGCCGAAACAGGGCTGGCGGCTACACCTTC. It yields the protein CASSRNRAGGYTF.

The chain has TRBV3-1 (or the pseudogene TRBV3-2) and TRBJ2-5; D perhaps matches TRBD2 (5 bases). Germline V gene sequence: CDR1 LGHDT, CDR2 YNNKEL (reference sequence). The germline V and J ends were trimmed by 0 bases and 5 bases, with 16 bases remaining between them. The CDR3 consists of 16 residues. CDR3 protein: CASSQDRDRSVETQYF. DNA for the CDR3: TGTGCCAGCAGCCAAGATCGGGATAGATCGGTTGAGACCCAGTACTTC.

J is TRBJ2-7 and V is TRBV19, with no clear D. The CDR3 is 14 amino acids. V shed 0 bases and J shed 7 bases, with 13 bases lying between them. The germline CDR1 and CDR2 sequences are LNHDA and SQIVND (reference sequence). The CDR3 reads CASSIDGFPREQYF. The CDR3 DNA is TGTGCCAGTAGTATAGATGGGTTCCCCAGAGAGCAGTACTTC.

The V and J genes are TRBV30 and TRBJ1-4; TRBD1 matches 12 bases. There are 15 residues in the CDR3. J was trimmed by 8 bases and V by 3 bases; bases with no gene match: 7. The V gene's germline CDR1 is GTSNPN and CDR2 SVGIG (reference sequence). CDR3 loop: CAWSTGTGGLEKLFF. The CDR3, as DNA: TGTGCCTGGAGCACGGGGACAGGGGGCCTGGAAAAACTGTTTTTT.

The chain links TRBV24-1 to TRBJ2-1; tentatively, D is TRBD2 (5 bases). Trimming stripped 3 bases from V and 5 bases from J, with 10 bases between. Germline assignment: CDR1 KGHDR and CDR2 SFDVKD. The CDR3 spans 14 residues. CDR3 DNA sequence: TGTGCCACCAGTGATGCGGACGGGAACAATGAGCAGTTCTTC. Protein: CATSDADGNNEQFF.

The chain couples TRBV7-8 to TRBJ2-7; 8 bases map to TRBD2. Looked up from germline, CDR1 is SGHVS and CDR2 is FQNEAQ. The CDR3 runs to 15 residues. Trimming removed 4 bases from V and 5 bases from J; junction bases left unmatched: 10. The CDR3 DNA reads TGTGCCAGCAGCTCCCGGGGACTAGTACTAAACGAGCAGTACTTC. Protein product: CASSSRGLVLNEQYF. Full variable domain (missing parts from reference TRBV7-8 and TRBJ2-7): GAGVSQSPRYKVAKRGQDVALRCDPISGHVSLFWYQQALGQGPEFLTYFQNEAQLDKSGLPSDRFFAERPEGSVSTLKIQRTQQEDSAVYLCASSSRGLVLNEQYFGPGTRLTVT.